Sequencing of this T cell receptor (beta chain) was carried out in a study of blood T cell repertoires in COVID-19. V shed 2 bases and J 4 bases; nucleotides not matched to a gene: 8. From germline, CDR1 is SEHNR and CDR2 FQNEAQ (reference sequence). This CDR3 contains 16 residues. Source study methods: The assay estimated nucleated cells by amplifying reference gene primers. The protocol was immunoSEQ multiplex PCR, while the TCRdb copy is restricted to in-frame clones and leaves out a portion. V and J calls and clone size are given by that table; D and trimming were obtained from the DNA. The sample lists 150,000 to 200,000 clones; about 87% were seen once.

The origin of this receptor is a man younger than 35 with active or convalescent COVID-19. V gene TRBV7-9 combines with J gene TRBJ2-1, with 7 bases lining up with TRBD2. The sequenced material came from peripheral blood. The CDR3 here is CASSLTSGESYNEQFF. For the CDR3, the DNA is TGTGCCAGCAGCTTAACGAGCGGGGAGAGTTACAATGAGCAGTTCTTC.